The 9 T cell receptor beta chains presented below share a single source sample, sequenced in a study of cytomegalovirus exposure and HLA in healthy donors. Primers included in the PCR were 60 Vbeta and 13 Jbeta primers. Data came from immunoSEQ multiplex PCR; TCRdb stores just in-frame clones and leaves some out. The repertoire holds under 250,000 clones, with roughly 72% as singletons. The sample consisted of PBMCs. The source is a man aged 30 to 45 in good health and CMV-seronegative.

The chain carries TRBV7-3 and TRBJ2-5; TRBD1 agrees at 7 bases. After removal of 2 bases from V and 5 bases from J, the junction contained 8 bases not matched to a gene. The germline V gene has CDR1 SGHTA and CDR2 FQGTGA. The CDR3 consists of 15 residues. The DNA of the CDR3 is TGTGCCAGCAGCTTAGGGTCAGGGGGACGGGAGACCCAGTACTTC. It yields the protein CASSLGSGGRETQYF.

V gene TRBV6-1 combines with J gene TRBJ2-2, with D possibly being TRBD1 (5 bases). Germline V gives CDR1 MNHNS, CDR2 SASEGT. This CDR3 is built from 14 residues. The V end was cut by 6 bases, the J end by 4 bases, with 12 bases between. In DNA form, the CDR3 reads TGTGCCAGCAGATTGACAGAGGCCACCGGGGAGCTGTTTTTT. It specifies CASRLTEATGELFF.

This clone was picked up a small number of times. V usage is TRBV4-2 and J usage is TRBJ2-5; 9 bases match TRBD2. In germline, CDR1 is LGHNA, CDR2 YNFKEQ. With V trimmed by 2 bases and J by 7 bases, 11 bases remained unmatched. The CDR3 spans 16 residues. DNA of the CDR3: TGTGCCAGCAGCCAAACCCCAGCGGGAGGAGGTGGGACCCAGTACTTC. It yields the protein CASSQTPAGGGGTQYF.

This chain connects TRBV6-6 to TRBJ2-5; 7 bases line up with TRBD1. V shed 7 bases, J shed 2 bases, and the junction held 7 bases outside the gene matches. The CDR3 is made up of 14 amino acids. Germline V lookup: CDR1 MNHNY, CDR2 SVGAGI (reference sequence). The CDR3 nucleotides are TGTGCCAGCATCGCCGGGACAGCGCAAGAGACCCAGTACTTC. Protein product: CASIAGTAQETQYF.

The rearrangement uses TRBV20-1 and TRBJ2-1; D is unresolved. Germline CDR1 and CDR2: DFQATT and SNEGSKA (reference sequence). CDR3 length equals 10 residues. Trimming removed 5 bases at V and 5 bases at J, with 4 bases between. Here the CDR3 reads CSAPDNEQFF. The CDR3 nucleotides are TGCAGTGCTCCAGACAATGAGCAGTTCTTC.

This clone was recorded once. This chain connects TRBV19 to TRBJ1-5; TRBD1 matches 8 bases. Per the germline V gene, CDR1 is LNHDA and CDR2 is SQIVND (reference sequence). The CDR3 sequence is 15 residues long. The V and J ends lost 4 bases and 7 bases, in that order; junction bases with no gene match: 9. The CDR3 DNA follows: TGTGCCAGTAGTACCCATACAGGGGGTGGGCAGCCCCAGCATTTT. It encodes CASSTHTGGGQPQHF.

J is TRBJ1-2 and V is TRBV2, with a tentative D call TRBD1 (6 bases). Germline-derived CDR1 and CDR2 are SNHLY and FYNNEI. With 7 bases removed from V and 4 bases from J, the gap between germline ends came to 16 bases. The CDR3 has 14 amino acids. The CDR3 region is CASTGEGEGYGYTF. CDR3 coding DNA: TGTGCCAGCACTGGGGAGGGGGAGGGCTATGGCTACACCTTC.

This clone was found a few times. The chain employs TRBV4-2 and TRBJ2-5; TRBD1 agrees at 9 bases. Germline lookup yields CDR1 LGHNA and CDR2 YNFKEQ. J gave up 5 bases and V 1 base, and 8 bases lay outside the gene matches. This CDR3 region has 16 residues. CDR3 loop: CASSQVTGQGRETQYF. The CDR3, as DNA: TGTGCCAGCAGCCAAGTGACGGGACAGGGAAGGGAGACCCAGTACTTC.

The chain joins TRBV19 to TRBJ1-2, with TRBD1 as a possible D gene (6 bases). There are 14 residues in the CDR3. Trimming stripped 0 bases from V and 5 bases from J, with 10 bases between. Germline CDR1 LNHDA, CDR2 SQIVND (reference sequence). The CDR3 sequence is CASSIDTGNYGYTF. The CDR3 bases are TGTGCCAGTAGTATAGACACAGGGAATTATGGCTACACCTTC. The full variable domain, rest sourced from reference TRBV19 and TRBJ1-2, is DGGITQSPKYLFRKEGQNVTLSCEQNLNHDAMYWYRQDPGQGLRLIYYSQIVNDFQKGDIAEGYSVSREKKESFPLTVTSAQKNPTAFYLCASSIDTGNYGYTFGSGTRLTVV.